One sample yielded the 14 T cell receptor beta chains listed below, sequenced in a study. MiXCR was run by TCRdb on the 5' RACE reads, yielding one entry per CDR3 protein. The table shows approximately 8,200 distinct CDR3 sequences, with 55% to 80% occurring only once. The specimen was tumor-infiltrating naive CD4+ T cells sorted from the breast tumor. Subset in this sample: naive CD4+ T cells, CD4+CD45RA+CD25-. The source is a female donor with breast cancer.

A few counts support this clonotype. This chain links TRBV4-2 with TRBJ2-3; 13 positions match TRBD2. Germline-derived CDR1 and CDR2 are LGHNA and YNFKEQ. There are 16 residues in the CDR3. V lost 4 bases and J lost 6; bases outside the gene matches: 7. CDR3 sequence: CASSPGLAGSGDTQYF. The CDR3 DNA follows: TGTGCCAGCAGCCCGGGACTAGCGGGGAGCGGGGATACGCAGTATTTT.

This clonotype has only a few counts. This chain links TRBV20-1 with TRBJ1-2, with D unresolved. With 3 bases removed from V and 3 bases from J, the gap between germline ends came to 11 bases. Germline lookup yields CDR1 DFQATT and CDR2 SNEGSKA (reference sequence). The CDR3 sequence is 13 residues long. The CDR3 DNA is TGCAGTGCTAGGCCCAGTGGGGACTATGGCTACACCTTC. Protein sequence: CSARPSGDYGYTF.

This chain connects TRBV20-1 to TRBJ2-7; 12 positions agree with TRBD2. Germline CDR1 and CDR2: DFQATT and SNEGSKA (reference sequence). There are 16 residues in the CDR3. Germline trimming cut 6 bases from V and 0 bases from J; bases unmatched to any gene: 9. This CDR3 reads CSALTSGSAVSYEQYF. CDR3 DNA sequence: TGCAGTGCACTGACTAGCGGGAGTGCCGTCTCCTACGAGCAGTACTTC.

The V and J genes are TRBV15 and TRBJ2-1; the D call may be TRBD1 or TRBD2 (6 bases each). V was pared by 8 bases and J by 8 bases, with 16 bases between. CDR3 size: 13 residues. The germline CDR1 and CDR2 sequences are LNHNV and YYDKDF (reference sequence). The CDR3 here is CATQAEGVDEQFF. The CDR3 region has the DNA TGTGCCACCCAGGCGGAGGGGGTTGATGAGCAGTTCTTC.

By sample share, this clonotype is medium-sized. The chain is built from TRBV15 and TRBJ1-1, with D possibly being TRBD1 (5 bases). Germline CDR1 reads LNHNV; CDR2 reads YYDKDF (reference sequence). The CDR3 length is 13 residues. Trimming removed 3 bases at V and 6 bases at J, with 11 bases between. The CDR3 protein is CATSRYQGPEAFF. The CDR3 DNA reads as TGTGCCACCAGCAGGTACCAGGGCCCTGAAGCTTTCTTT. Full variable domain (rest looked up from reference TRBV15 and TRBJ1-1): DAMVIQNPRYQVTQFGKPVTLSCSQTLNHNVMYWYQQKSSQAPKLLFHYYDKDFNNEADTPDNFQSRRPNTSFCFLDIRSPGLGDTAMYLCATSRYQGPEAFFGQGTRLTVV.

This clonotype was detected only once. A much bigger clone sits one base away, suggesting this may be a read error. Because the CDR3 is missing its conserved closing phenylalanine or tryptophan, this is likely a read error. The chain links TRBV12-3 or TRBV12-4 to TRBJ2-5; D gene unclear. Trimming took 0 bases from V and 1 from J, leaving 3 bases between them. This CDR3 spans 13 amino acids. The CDR3 region has the DNA TGTGCCAGCAGTTTAGCAGCCCAAGAGACCCAGTACTCC. Translation: CASSLAAQETQYS.

CDR3 in amino acids: CASSSGVTGGYTF. CDR3 DNA: TGTGCCAGCAGTTCGGGGGTGACAGGCGGCTACACCTTC. V is TRBV6-5 and J is TRBJ1-2; possibly TRBD1 for D (6 bases). The V gene's germline CDR1 is MNHEY and CDR2 SVGAGI. Trimming removed 4 bases from V and 8 bases from J, with 14 bases in between. The CDR3 loop spans 13 amino acids.

The rearrangement links TRBV5-1 to TRBJ2-6; D remains unclear. The V gene's germline CDR1 is SGHRS and CDR2 YFSETQ. V was cut by 0 bases and J by 0 bases, with 4 bases left in between. This CDR3 is built from 15 residues. CDR3 in DNA: TGCGCCAGCAGCTTGGTGAGCTCTGGGGCCAACGTCCTGACTTTC. This gives the protein CASSLVSSGANVLTF.

The V and J genes are TRBV3-1 and TRBJ2-3; tentatively, D is TRBD2 (7 bases). Germline loops: CDR1 LGHDT, CDR2 YNNKEL (reference sequence). The CDR3 loop spans 15 amino acids. V dropped 4 bases and J dropped 1 base, with 12 bases sitting between them. As DNA, the CDR3 is TGTGCCAGCAGCCCACGGGGGGCCGGCACAGATACGCAGTATTTT. Its protein product is CASSPRGAGTDTQYF.

The chain employs TRBV27 and TRBJ1-3, with a possible D match to TRBD1 (5 bases). In germline, CDR1 is MNHEY, CDR2 SMNVEV (reference sequence). Trimming cost V 8 bases and J 3 bases, with 14 bases left between them. This CDR3 region has 14 residues. CDR3 sequence (DNA): TGTGCCAGCGCAACGGTGGGGGATGGAAACACCATATATTTT. Its protein is CASATVGDGNTIYF.

This chain links TRBV20-1 with TRBJ2-1, with D perhaps given as TRBD1 or TRBD2 (7 bases each). Germline V gene sequence: CDR1 DFQATT, CDR2 SNEGSKA (reference sequence). V dropped 8 bases and J dropped 8 bases, with 22 bases sitting between them. This CDR3 comprises 14 residues. The DNA for the CDR3 is TGCAGTTCGAGGGGGCCGACTAGCATTGATGAGCAGTTCTTC. Its protein is CSSRGPTSIDEQFF.

This clonotype has only a few counts. This sequence joins TRBV12-3 or TRBV12-4 and TRBJ1-2; tentatively, D is TRBD1 (5 bases). The V end lost 6 bases, the J end lost 8 bases, and 25 bases lay between the germline ends. The CDR3 totals 16 residues. CDR3: CASSPSAVGRGYGYTF. CDR3 nucleotide sequence: TGTGCCAGCAGCCCCTCTGCGGTTGGTAGGGGATACGGCTACACCTTC.

This clonotype was observed a handful of times. The genes are TRBV29-1 and TRBJ1-1; a weak D match, TRBD1 (5 bases). The germline CDR1 and CDR2 sequences are SQVTM and ANQGSEA. CDR3 length: 12 amino acids. The CDR3 DNA sequence: TGCAGTGTAGCGGGGGAAGGCACTGAAGCTTTCTTT. This encodes CSVAGEGTEAFF.

V gene TRBV29-1 combines with J gene TRBJ2-5, with D possibly being TRBD1 (6 bases). V was cut by 4 bases and J by 7 bases, with 19 bases left in between. The CDR3 is 14 residues long. The germline V gene encodes CDR1 SQVTM and CDR2 ANQGSEA. The CDR3 here is CSVVDSGVGGTQYF. In DNA, the CDR3 is TGCAGCGTTGTAGACAGCGGAGTAGGGGGGACCCAGTACTTC.